Following are 28 T cell receptor beta chains from one sample sequenced in a study of blood T cell repertoires in COVID-19. TCRdb keeps only in-frame clones here, not all; method: immunoSEQ multiplex PCR. Counted here are about 100,000 clones, about four fifths occurring once; the ten biggest clones make up about 4.3%. Material: peripheral blood. The receptor set was obtained from a man between 65 and 79 years old with acute or convalescent COVID-19.

This chain uses TRBV18 with TRBJ1-1; D remains unclear. There are 14 residues in the CDR3. CDR1 and CDR2 from the germline V gene are KGHSH and LQKENI. V lost 0 bases and J lost 0, with 5 bases in between. In DNA form, the CDR3 reads TGTGCCAGCTCACCACCGTTCTTGAACACTGAAGCTTTCTTT. Its protein product is CASSPPFLNTEAFF. Variable domain in full (rest from reference TRBV18 and TRBJ1-1): NAGVMQNPRHLVRRRGQEARLRCSPMKGHSHVYWYRQLPEEGLKFMVYLQKENIIDESGMPKERFSAEFPKEGPSILRIQQVVRGDSAAYFCASSPPFLNTEAFFGQGTRLTVV.

This clone was detected only a few times. This sequence joins TRBV5-1 and TRBJ2-2, with D unresolved. Germline CDR1 is SGHRS and CDR2 is YFSETQ. The CDR3 is 13 amino acids. The ends were cut back, 2 bases at V and 4 bases at J, with 6 bases in the middle. The CDR3 nucleotides read TGCGCCAGCAGCTTAACGGTCACCGGGGAGCTGTTTTTT. It encodes CASSLTVTGELFF.

V is TRBV6-5 and J is TRBJ1-2; 8 nucleotides align to TRBD1. The CDR3 has 13 amino acids. CDR1 is MNHEY and CDR2 is SVGAGI in the germline V gene. Trimming at V came to 2 bases and at J to 4 bases, leaving 0 bases not matched to a gene. The chain's CDR3 is CASSYQGAYGYTF. The CDR3 DNA sequence: TGTGCCAGCAGTTACCAGGGGGCCTATGGCTACACCTTC.

CDR3 protein: CASSRDRGTDTQYF. In nucleotides, the CDR3 is TGTGCCAGCAGCAGAGACAGGGGCACAGATACGCAGTATTTT. The V and J genes are TRBV21-1 and TRBJ2-3; the DNA was not used to check the table's D call, TRBD1. TRBV21-1 is listed as a pseudogene. CDR3 size: 14 residues.

The rearrangement uses TRBV28 and TRBJ1-5, with a weak D call TRBD1 (5 bases). V lost 3 bases and J 0 bases, leaving 12 bases between the germline ends. The germline V gene has CDR1 MDHEN and CDR2 SYDVKM. This CDR3 has 16 amino acids. In DNA form, the CDR3 reads TGTGCCAGCAGTTTTTCCGGGACTATTAGCAATCAGCCCCAGCATTTT. This translates into CASSFSGTISNQPQHF.

Many counts were recorded for this clone. This rearrangement joins TRBV4-1 to TRBJ2-1, with D possibly matching TRBD2 (6 bases). Trimming pared 1 base from V and 2 bases from J, leaving 15 bases between. This CDR3 is built from 17 residues. Germline-derived CDR1 and CDR2 are MGHRA and YSYEKL. The CDR3 reads CASSQVDLGLPYNEQFF. The CDR3, as DNA: TGCGCCAGCAGCCAAGTCGACTTGGGACTGCCCTACAATGAGCAGTTCTTC.

The chain combines TRBV11-2 with TRBJ1-6, with 7 bases matching TRBD1. Trimming took 1 base from V and 8 from J; bases not matched to a gene: 2. Germline CDR1 reads SGHAT; CDR2 reads FQNNGV. The CDR3 covers 14 residues. CDR3 DNA: TGTGCCAGCAGCTTAGCTAGGGGGCATTCACCCCTCCACTTT. Protein: CASSLARGHSPLHF.

The chain employs TRBV7-2 and TRBJ2-7; 7 bases align to TRBD1. The CDR3 spans 15 residues. After removal of 5 bases from V and 6 bases from J, the junction contained 13 bases not matched to a gene. Germline V lookup: CDR1 SGHTA, CDR2 FQGNSA. CDR3 in amino acids: CASSPRQGAQSEQYF. The CDR3 nucleotides read TGTGCCAGCAGCCCGCGACAGGGCGCTCAAAGCGAGCAGTACTTC.

This clone was recorded only once. The CDR3 loop reads CASSSPGLAANEQFF. CDR3 coding DNA: TGTGCCAGCAGCTCACCGGGACTAGCGGCGAATGAGCAGTTCTTC. V gene TRBV5-4 combines with J gene TRBJ2-1, with 11 bases that match TRBD2. This CDR3 has 15 amino acids. From germline, CDR1 is SGHNT and CDR2 YYREEE (reference sequence). V gave up 3 bases and J gave up 7 bases; unmatched junction bases: 6.

This clone has a single count. The chain is built from TRBV19 and TRBJ2-7, with a weak D call TRBD1 (6 bases). The CDR3 runs to 14 residues. Germline V gives CDR1 LNHDA, CDR2 SQIVND (reference sequence). Trimming left V 5 bases short and J 4 bases short, with 15 bases between. Written as DNA, the CDR3 is TGTGCCAGTAGTCCGATGTGGGGGCCTTACGAGCAGTACTTC. Its protein product is CASSPMWGPYEQYF.

This chain joins TRBV5-1 and TRBJ1-3; 7 bases align to TRBD1. The V segment lost 0 bases and the J segment 0 bases; nucleotides outside the gene matches: 3. CDR1 is SGHRS, CDR2 YFSETQ, per germline. The CDR3 covers 16 residues. For the CDR3, the DNA is TGCGCCAGCAGCTTGGAGGGGGCCGGCTCTGGAAACACCATATATTTT. Protein: CASSLEGAGSGNTIYF. The variable domain in full, completed from reference TRBV5-1 and TRBJ1-3, reads KAGVTQTPRYLIKTRGQQVTLSCSPISGHRSVSWYQQTPGQGLQFLFEYFSETQRNKGNFPGRFSGRQFSNSRSEMNVSTLELGDSALYLCASSLEGAGSGNTIYFGEGSWLTVV.

The chain links TRBV5-6 to TRBJ1-4; 9 nucleotides agree with TRBD1. Germline values: CDR1 SGHDT, CDR2 YYEEEE. V was pared by 4 bases and J by 5 bases, with 6 bases of the junction left unmatched. The CDR3 length is 15 residues. CDR3 DNA sequence: TGTGCCAGCAGCCCGGGACAGGGATTAAATGAAAAACTGTTTTTT. This codes for CASSPGQGLNEKLFF.

This sequence joins TRBV12-3 or TRBV12-4 and TRBJ1-2; 7 bases fit TRBD1. The CDR3 spans 13 residues. The ends lost 5 bases at V and 6 bases at J; junction bases unmatched: 6. CDR3 sequence: CASSPGQADGYTF. The CDR3, as DNA: TGTGCCAGCAGTCCTGGACAGGCGGATGGCTACACCTTC.

The chain links TRBV7-9 to TRBJ1-4, with 7 bases aligning to TRBD1. This CDR3 is 15 amino acids long. V trimming: 5 bases; J trimming: 8 bases; junction bases outside the gene matches: 11. Germline loops: CDR1 SEHNR, CDR2 FQNEAQ (reference sequence). As DNA, the CDR3 is TGTGCCAGCAGCCTAATGGAGGGGGCCGGGGAAAAACTGTTTTTT. It encodes CASSLMEGAGEKLFF.

This chain joins TRBV11-2 and TRBJ2-2; D possibly corresponds to TRBD2 (6 bases). Germline V gene sequence: CDR1 SGHAT, CDR2 FQNNGV. The V and J ends lost 0 bases and 6 bases respectively, with 8 bases between them. This CDR3 region has 14 residues. The CDR3 sequence: CASSLEGEAGELFF. In DNA, the CDR3 is TGTGCCAGCAGCTTAGAAGGGGAGGCCGGGGAGCTGTTTTTT.

This rearrangement joins TRBV5-8 to TRBJ2-1, with 11 bases aligning to TRBD1. The CDR3 totals 15 residues. V lost 4 bases to trimming and J lost 9 bases; unmatched junction nucleotides: 9. Germline CDR1 reads SGHTS; CDR2 reads YDEGEE. CDR3 protein: CASSLGQGAQGEQFF. CDR3 nucleotide sequence: TGTGCCAGCAGCCTAGGACAGGGGGCGCAAGGTGAGCAGTTCTTC.

The V and J genes are TRBV2 and TRBJ1-1, with D unclear. The V end was cut by 2 bases, the J end by 6 bases, with 4 bases between. The CDR3 spans 11 residues. CDR1 is SNHLY and CDR2 is FYNNEI in the germline V gene. The CDR3: CASSEQAEAFF. The CDR3 DNA follows: TGTGCCAGCAGTGAACAGGCTGAAGCTTTCTTT.

The sample holds one count of this clone. CDR3 amino acids: CASSYSAGGGQNIQYF. The CDR3, as DNA: TGTGCCAGCAGTTACTCGGCAGGCGGGGGTCAAAACATTCAGTACTTC. The chain couples TRBV6-5 to TRBJ2-4, with 7 bases lining up with TRBD2. This CDR3 has 16 residues. V shed 0 bases and J 5 bases; nucleotides not matched to a gene: 7. Germline values: CDR1 MNHEY, CDR2 SVGAGI.

V gene TRBV18 combines with J gene TRBJ2-1; TRBD2 is a possible D gene (6 bases). The CDR3 extends over 14 amino acids. The ends were cut back, 4 bases at V and 4 bases at J, with 11 bases in the middle. The germline gives CDR1 KGHSH, CDR2 LQKENI. The CDR3 region is CASSRGAPYNEQFF. CDR3 sequence (DNA): TGTGCCAGCTCACGCGGGGCCCCTTACAATGAGCAGTTCTTC.

The V and J genes are TRBV12-3 or TRBV12-4 and TRBJ2-1; possibly TRBD1 for D (5 bases). The CDR3 is 13 amino acids. The V gene lost 3 bases and the J gene lost 4 bases, with 7 bases spanning the gap. As DNA, the CDR3 is TGTGCCAGCAGTTTTACAGGTTACAATGAGCAGTTCTTC. Translation: CASSFTGYNEQFF.

The gene calls are TRBV7-3 and TRBJ2-1, with 7 nucleotides matching TRBD1. The CDR3 totals 12 residues. Germline CDR1 reads SGHTA; CDR2 reads FQGTGA. V was clipped by 5 bases and J by 12 bases; unmatched bases: 7. CDR3 protein: CASSLDRVRQFF. The CDR3 DNA reads TGTGCCAGCAGCCTCGACAGGGTGAGGCAGTTCTTC.

The chain combines TRBV9 with TRBJ2-7; 10 bases match TRBD2. The germline CDR1 and CDR2 sequences are SGDLS and YYNGEE. This CDR3 is 15 amino acids long. J was trimmed by 3 bases and V by 4 bases; bases with no gene match: 7. DNA of the CDR3: TGTGCCAGCAGCACATCTAGCGGGGGTGTCTACGAGCAGTACTTC. Encoded protein: CASSTSSGGVYEQYF.

V and J are TRBV7-3 and TRBJ1-5; tentative D call: TRBD1 (6 bases). This CDR3 is 13 amino acids long. Trimming cost V 5 bases and J 6 bases, with 11 bases left between them. Per the germline V gene, CDR1 is SGHTA and CDR2 is FQGTGA. The CDR3 loop is CASSEQQGQPQHF. The DNA of the CDR3 is TGTGCCAGCAGCGAACAACAGGGTCAGCCCCAGCATTTT.

This chain uses TRBV24-1 with TRBJ2-2; D remains ambiguous. V lost 5 bases to trimming and J lost 5 bases, with 11 bases between them. The CDR3 consists of 14 residues. Germline V gene data show CDR1 as KGHDR and CDR2 as SFDVKD. The CDR3, as DNA: TGTGCCACCAGTGGATCCCCCGGGACCGGGGAGCTGTTTTTT. Protein: CATSGSPGTGELFF.

The gene calls are TRBV2 and TRBJ2-3; TRBD2 aligns across 10 bases. CDR1 and CDR2 (germline): SNHLY, FYNNEI. V trimming: 1 base; J trimming: 2 bases; junction bases outside the gene matches: 6. This CDR3 is built from 17 residues. Here the CDR3 reads CASSEGRAGGSTDTQYF. CDR3 nucleotide sequence: TGTGCCAGCAGTGAAGGGAGAGCGGGGGGGTCCACAGATACGCAGTATTTT.

The chain couples TRBV11-2 to TRBJ2-7; 12 bases align to TRBD2. V was clipped by 0 bases and J by 4 bases; unmatched bases: 4. The CDR3 consists of 16 residues. Germline lookup yields CDR1 SGHAT and CDR2 FQNNGV. The CDR3 DNA reads TGTGCCAGCAGCTTAGATACTAGCGGGGGGCTGTACGAGCAGTACTTC. The encoded protein is CASSLDTSGGLYEQYF.

The chain links TRBV29-1 to TRBJ2-3, with 12 bases lining up with TRBD2. CDR3 length: 14 amino acids. The trim removed 6 bases at V and 3 bases at J, leaving 4 bases unmatched. CDR1 and CDR2 from the germline V gene are SQVTM and ANQGSEA. CDR3 region: CSVKLAGGTDTQYF. The CDR3 DNA follows: TGCAGCGTGAAACTAGCGGGGGGTACAGATACGCAGTATTTT.

The CDR3: CASSLEQTNTEAFF. Written as DNA, the CDR3 is TGTGCCAGCAGCTTAGAACAGACGAACACTGAAGCTTTCTTT. This chain joins TRBV7-2 and TRBJ1-1, with D hard to call. The CDR3 is 14 residues long. Trimming left V 1 base short and J 1 base short, with 7 bases between. Germline lookup yields CDR1 SGHTA and CDR2 FQGNSA. Drawing the rest from reference TRBV7-2 and TRBJ1-1, the complete variable domain is GAGVSQSPSNKVTEKGKDVELRCDPISGHTALYWYRQSLGQGLEFLIYFQGNSAPDKSGLPSDRFSAERTGGSVSTLTIQRTQQEDSAVYLCASSLEQTNTEAFFGQGTRLTVV.